A selection of T cell receptor beta chains follows, all from one sample in a study of shared clonotypes between healthy human individuals. TCRdb keeps only in-frame clones here, not all; method: immunoSEQ multiplex PCR. The sample has roughly 2.5 million clones, around 90% seen once. Sequenced: naive CD4+ T cells sorted from blood. The receptors derive from a man aged 18 to 29 in good health. The CDR3 runs from the conserved cysteine through the conserved F or W. A D gene is named only where the DNA matches it firmly. Some rows mark clone size as missing; the rest say once, few, many or name a class of expanded clone.

>TRBJ2-7|NA|NA|TRBV11-2
TGTGCCAGCAGCTTAGGTTCAAGTTCGTCCGAGCAGTACTTC
CASSLGSSSSEQYF
>TRBJ2-1|NA|NA|TRBV2
TGTGCCAGCAAGGAAATAGCGATAACCTACAATGAGCAGTTCTTC
CASKEIAITYNEQFF
>TRBJ1-1|NA|NA|TRBV4-1
TGCGCCAGCAGCCAAGCCTCAGGGTTCACTGAAGCTTTCTTT
CASSQASGFTEAFF
>TRBJ2-1|NA|TRBD2|TRBV27
TGTGCCAGCAGTTTATCGTGGGCCTCAGCATATAAACCGGGGGGGCAGTTCTTC
CASSLSWASAYKPGGQFF
>TRBJ1-3|NA|NA|TRBV9
TGTGCCAGCAGCGTAGAGGAAGGGGTGGACACCATATATTTT
CASSVEEGVDTIYF
>TRBJ1-1|NA|TRBD1|TRBV13
TGTGCCAGCAGCTTAGGAGGGGGCGCGGGGGTGAACACTGAAGCTTTCTTT
CASSLGGGAGVNTEAFF
>TRBJ1-1|NA|TRBD1|TRBV7-8
TGTGCCAGCAGCGCAGGACAGGGGGCCACTGAAGCTTTCTTT
CASSAGQGATEAFF
>TRBJ2-7|NA|NA|TRBV18
TGTGCCAGCTCACCACCCGGGAGTATCGGGCCGGGGGAGCAGTACTTC
CASSPPGSIGPGEQYF
>TRBJ1-3|NA|NA|TRBV6-5
TGTGCCAGCAGGGGTTTGGGCTTTGGAAACACCATATATTTT
CASRGLGFGNTIYF
>TRBJ2-7|NA|NA|TRBV6-5
TGTGCCAGCAGTCGAAAGAGGGACACATCCTACGAGCAGTACTTC
CASSRKRDTSYEQYF
>TRBJ2-5|once|TRBD2|TRBV4-2
TGTGCCAGCAGCATAAGCGGGGGGGACCAAGAGACCCAGTACTTC
CASSISGGDQETQYF
>TRBJ1-6|NA|TRBD1|TRBV7-9
TGTGCCAGCAGCCCCTGGGACAGCCATAATTCACCCCTCCACTTT
CASSPWDSHNSPLHF
>TRBJ1-6|NA|NA|TRBV10-3
TGTGCCATCAGTGAGTCCCGGCAGGGCTATCGTTCACCCCTCCACTTT
CAISESRQGYRSPLHF
>TRBJ2-6|NA|NA|TRBV5-1
TGCGCCAGCAGCCCGACGACCTCTGGGGCCAACGTCCTGACTTTC
CASSPTTSGANVLTF
>TRBJ1-5|NA|NA|TRBV19
TGTGCCAGTAGCACGGACTCGGGGGGCCAGCCCCAGCATTTT
CASSTDSGGQPQHF
>TRBJ2-6|NA|TRBD2|TRBV7-2
TGTGCCAGCACCCCGGGGGGTGGGGCCAACGTCCTGACTTTC
CASTPGGGANVLTF
>TRBJ2-7|NA|NA|TRBV6-6
TGTGCCAGCAGGAGAGACACCTCATCCTACGAGCAGTACTTC
CASRRDTSSYEQYF
>TRBJ2-7|NA|NA|TRBV6-5
TGTGCCAGCAGTTACGGCCCAGGGGGGATCTACGAGCAGTACTTC
CASSYGPGGIYEQYF
>TRBJ2-5|NA|TRBD1|TRBV6-5
TGTGCCAGCAGTTACTCGATAGCGACAGGGGGCACCCAGTACTTC
CASSYSIATGGTQYF
>TRBJ1-2|NA|TRBD1|TRBV28
TGTGCCAGCACTTGGGACAGGGGGAACTATGGCTACACCTTC
CASTWDRGNYGYTF
>TRBJ2-7|NA|TRBD1|TRBV19
TGTGCCAGTAGTACCGGGACAGGGGGCTCCGAGCAGTACTTC
CASSTGTGGSEQYF
>TRBJ1-1|NA|NA|TRBV30
TGTGCCTGTGCCCAACCGAACACTGAAGCTTTCTTT
CACAQPNTEAFF
>TRBJ2-2|NA|TRBD2|TRBV10-3
TGTGCCATCAGTGAACGTAGGGAGGGCGCCACCGGGGAGCTGTTTTTT
CAISERREGATGELFF
>TRBJ1-5|NA|TRBD1|TRBV6-1
TGTGCCAGCAGTGAATGGGGACAGGGGGGATCCAATCAGCCCCAGCATTTT
CASSEWGQGGSNQPQHF
>TRBJ2-1|NA|TRBD1|TRBV4-1
TGCGCCAGCAGCCAAGATGGGACAGGGCGCTTCTACAATGAGCAGTTCTTC
CASSQDGTGRFYNEQFF
>TRBJ1-1|NA|NA|TRBV4-3
TGCGCCAGCAGCCAGGGCCCAGGCCGAAAGAACACTGAAGCTTTCTTT
CASSQGPGRKNTEAFF
>TRBJ1-1|once|TRBD1|TRBV19
TGTGCCAGTAGTATTCTTCGACAGGGGGCAGGGGTAAACACTGAAGCTTTCTTT
CASSILRQGAGVNTEAFF
>TRBJ1-5|NA|TRBD1|TRBV30
TGTGCCTGGAGCCGGGACAGTCCCGATCAGCCCCAGCATTTT
CAWSRDSPDQPQHF
>TRBJ2-6|once|NA|TRBV9
TGTGCCAGCAGCCCAGACACTACGTTAACTGGGGCCAACGTCCTGACTTTC
CASSPDTTLTGANVLTF
>TRBJ1-6|NA|NA|TRBV7-2
TGTGCCAGCAGCTTAGAACAGGGAGGAAATTCACCCCTCCACTTT
CASSLEQGGNSPLHF
>TRBJ2-4|NA|TRBD1|TRBV18
TGTGCCAGCTCACCCCCTCTGACAGGGGGCAAAAACATTCAGTACTTC
CASSPPLTGGKNIQYF
>TRBJ2-3|NA|NA|TRBV11-2
TGTGCCAGCAGCTTAGTAGGGCAGGGGAAGTCGACAGATACGCAGTATTTT
CASSLVGQGKSTDTQYF
>TRBJ1-1|NA|NA|TRBV14
TGTGCCAGCAGCCAAAAGACGAGGCAGCCTAACATTAACACTGAAGCTTTCTTT
CASSQKTRQPNINTEAFF
>TRBJ1-5|few|NA|TRBV7-9
TGTGCCAGCAGCTTAGAAGACCGGCCCCAGCATTTT
CASSLEDRPQHF
>TRBJ2-3|NA|TRBD1|TRBV7-9
TGTGCCAGCAGCCTACGACAGGGTACGACAGATACGCAGTATTTT
CASSLRQGTTDTQYF